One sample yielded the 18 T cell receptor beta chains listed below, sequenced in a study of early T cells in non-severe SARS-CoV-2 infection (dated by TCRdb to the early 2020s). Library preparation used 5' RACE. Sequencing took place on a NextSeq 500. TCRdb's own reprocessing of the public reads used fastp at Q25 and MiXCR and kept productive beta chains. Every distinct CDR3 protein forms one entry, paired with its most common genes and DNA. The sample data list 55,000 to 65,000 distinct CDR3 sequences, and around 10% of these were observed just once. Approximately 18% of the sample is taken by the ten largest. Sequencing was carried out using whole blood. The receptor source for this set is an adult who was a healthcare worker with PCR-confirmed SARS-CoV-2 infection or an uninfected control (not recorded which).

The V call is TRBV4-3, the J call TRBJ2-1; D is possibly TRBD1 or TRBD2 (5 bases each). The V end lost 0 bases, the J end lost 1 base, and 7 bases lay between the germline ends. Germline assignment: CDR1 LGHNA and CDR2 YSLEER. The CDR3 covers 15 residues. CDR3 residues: CASSQEGPSYNEQFF. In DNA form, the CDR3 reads TGCGCCAGCAGCCAAGAGGGACCTTCCTACAATGAGCAGTTCTTC.

DNA of the CDR3: TGTGCCAGCGGCCGGGGGACAAGGGGCACCGGGGAGCTGTTTTTT. Its translation is CASGRGTRGTGELFF. V gene TRBV6-2 or TRBV6-3 combines with J gene TRBJ2-2, with D perhaps matching TRBD1 or TRBD2 (6 bases each). V shed 8 bases and J shed 4 bases, with 17 bases lying between them. Germline V gives CDR1 MNHEY, CDR2 SVGEGT. The CDR3 covers 15 residues.

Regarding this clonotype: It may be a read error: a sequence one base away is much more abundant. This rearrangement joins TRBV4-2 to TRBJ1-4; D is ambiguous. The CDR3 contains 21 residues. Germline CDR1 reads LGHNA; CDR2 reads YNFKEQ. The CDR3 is CVSSPLTPDFSGYGFDEKLFF. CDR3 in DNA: TGTGTCAGCAGCCCGCTCACCCCCGATTTCTCCGGGTATGGGTTTGATGAAAAACTGTTTTTT.

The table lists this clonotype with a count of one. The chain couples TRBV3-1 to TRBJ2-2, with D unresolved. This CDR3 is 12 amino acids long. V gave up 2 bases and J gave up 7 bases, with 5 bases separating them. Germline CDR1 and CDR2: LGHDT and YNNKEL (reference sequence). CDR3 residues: CASSQLGGELFF. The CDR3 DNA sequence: TGTGCCAGCAGCCAACTGGGCGGGGAGCTGTTTTTT.

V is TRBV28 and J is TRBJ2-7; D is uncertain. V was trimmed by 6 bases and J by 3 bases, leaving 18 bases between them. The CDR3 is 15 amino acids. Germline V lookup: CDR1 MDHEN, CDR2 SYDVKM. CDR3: CASSLRTVYVYEQYF. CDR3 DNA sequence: TGTGCCAGCAGCCTCCGGACGGTATATGTCTACGAGCAGTACTTC.

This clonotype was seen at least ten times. CDR3 DNA: TGTGCCAGCAGGGCGGACGACACTGAAGCTTTCTTT. It yields the protein CASRADDTEAFF. The chain combines TRBV28 with TRBJ1-1; D is uncertain. This CDR3 is built from 12 residues. Per the germline V gene, CDR1 is MDHEN and CDR2 is SYDVKM. V was pared by 6 bases and J by 3 bases, with 8 bases between.

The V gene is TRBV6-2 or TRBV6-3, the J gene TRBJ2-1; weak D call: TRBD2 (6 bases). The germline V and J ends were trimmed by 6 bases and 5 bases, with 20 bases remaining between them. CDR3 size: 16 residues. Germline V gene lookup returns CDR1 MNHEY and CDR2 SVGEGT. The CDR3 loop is CASREGLGANNNEQFF. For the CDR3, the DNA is TGTGCCAGCAGGGAGGGCCTAGGTGCCAACAACAATGAGCAGTTCTTC.

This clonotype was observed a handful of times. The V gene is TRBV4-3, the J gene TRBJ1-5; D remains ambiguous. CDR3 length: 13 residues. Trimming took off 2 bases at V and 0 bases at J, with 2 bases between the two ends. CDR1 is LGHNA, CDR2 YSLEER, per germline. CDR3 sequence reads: CASSQYSNQPQHF. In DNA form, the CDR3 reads TGCGCCAGCAGCCAATATAGCAATCAGCCCCAGCATTTT.

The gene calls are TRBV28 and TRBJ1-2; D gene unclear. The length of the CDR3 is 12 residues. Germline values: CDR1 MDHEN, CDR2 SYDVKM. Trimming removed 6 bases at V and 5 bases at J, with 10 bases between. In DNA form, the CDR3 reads TGTGCCAGCAGCCAAGGACGATATGGCTACACCTTC. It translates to CASSQGRYGYTF.

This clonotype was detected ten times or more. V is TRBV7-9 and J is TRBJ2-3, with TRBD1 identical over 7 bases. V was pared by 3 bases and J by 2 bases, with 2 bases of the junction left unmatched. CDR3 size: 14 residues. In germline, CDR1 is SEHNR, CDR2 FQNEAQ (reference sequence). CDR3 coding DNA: TGTGCCAGCAGCTTGGGACAGCCCACAGATACGCAGTATTTT. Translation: CASSLGQPTDTQYF.

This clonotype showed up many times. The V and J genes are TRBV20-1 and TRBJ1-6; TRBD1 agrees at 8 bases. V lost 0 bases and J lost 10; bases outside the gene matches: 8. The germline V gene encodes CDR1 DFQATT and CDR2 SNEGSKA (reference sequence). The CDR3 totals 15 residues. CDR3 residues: CSARDQGAYYSPLHF. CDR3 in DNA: TGCAGTGCTAGAGATCAGGGGGCATATTACTCACCCCTCCACTTT.

CDR3 sequence: CATSRASGSFNEQFF. As DNA, the CDR3 is TGTGCCACCAGTCGGGCTAGCGGGAGTTTTAATGAGCAGTTCTTC. The chain is built from TRBV24-1 and TRBJ2-1, with TRBD2 matching 10 bases. The CDR3 has 15 residues. The V segment lost 6 bases and the J segment 7 bases; nucleotides outside the gene matches: 8. Germline-derived CDR1 and CDR2 are KGHDR and SFDVKD.

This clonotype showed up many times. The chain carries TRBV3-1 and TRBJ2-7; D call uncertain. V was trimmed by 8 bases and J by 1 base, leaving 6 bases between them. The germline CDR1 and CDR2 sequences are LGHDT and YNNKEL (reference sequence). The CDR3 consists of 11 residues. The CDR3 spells CASQDSYEQYF. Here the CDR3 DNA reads TGTGCCAGCCAGGATTCCTACGAGCAGTACTTC.

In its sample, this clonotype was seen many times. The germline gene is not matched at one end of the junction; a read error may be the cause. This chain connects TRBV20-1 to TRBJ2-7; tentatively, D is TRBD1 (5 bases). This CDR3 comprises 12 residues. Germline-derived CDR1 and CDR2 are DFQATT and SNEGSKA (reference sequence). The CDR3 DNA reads TGCAGTGCGACAGTCGGTTTCTACGAACAGTACTTC. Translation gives CSATVGFYEQYF.

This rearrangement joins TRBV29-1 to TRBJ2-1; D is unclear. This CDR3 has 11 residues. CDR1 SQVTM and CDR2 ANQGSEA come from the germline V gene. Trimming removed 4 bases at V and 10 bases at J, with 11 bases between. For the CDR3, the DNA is TGCAGCGTTGTTCAGTACGAGGAGCAGTTCTTC. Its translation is CSVVQYEEQFF.

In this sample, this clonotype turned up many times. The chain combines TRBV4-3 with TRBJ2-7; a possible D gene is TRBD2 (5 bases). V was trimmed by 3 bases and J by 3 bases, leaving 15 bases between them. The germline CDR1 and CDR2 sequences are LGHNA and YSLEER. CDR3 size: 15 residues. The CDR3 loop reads CASSQEEPGIYEQYF. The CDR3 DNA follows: TGCGCCAGCAGCCAGGAAGAACCGGGAATCTACGAGCAGTACTTC.

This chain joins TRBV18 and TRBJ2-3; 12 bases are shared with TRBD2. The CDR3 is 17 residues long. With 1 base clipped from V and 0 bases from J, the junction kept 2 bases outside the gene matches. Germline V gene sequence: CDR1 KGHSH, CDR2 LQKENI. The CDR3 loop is CASSPRGTSGSTDTQYF. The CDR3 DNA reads TGTGCCAGCTCACCACGAGGGACTAGCGGGAGCACAGATACGCAGTATTTT. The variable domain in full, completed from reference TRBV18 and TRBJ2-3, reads NAGVMQNPRHLVRRRGQEARLRCSPMKGHSHVYWYRQLPEEGLKFMVYLQKENIIDESGMPKERFSAEFPKEGPSILRIQQVVRGDSAAYFCASSPRGTSGSTDTQYFGPGTRLTVL.

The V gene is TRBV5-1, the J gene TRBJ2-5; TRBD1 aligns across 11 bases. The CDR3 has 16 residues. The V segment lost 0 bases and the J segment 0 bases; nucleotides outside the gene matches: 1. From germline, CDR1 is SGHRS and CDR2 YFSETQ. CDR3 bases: TGCGCCAGCAGCTTGGGGACAGGGGGCCACCAAGAGACCCAGTACTTC. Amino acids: CASSLGTGGHQETQYF.